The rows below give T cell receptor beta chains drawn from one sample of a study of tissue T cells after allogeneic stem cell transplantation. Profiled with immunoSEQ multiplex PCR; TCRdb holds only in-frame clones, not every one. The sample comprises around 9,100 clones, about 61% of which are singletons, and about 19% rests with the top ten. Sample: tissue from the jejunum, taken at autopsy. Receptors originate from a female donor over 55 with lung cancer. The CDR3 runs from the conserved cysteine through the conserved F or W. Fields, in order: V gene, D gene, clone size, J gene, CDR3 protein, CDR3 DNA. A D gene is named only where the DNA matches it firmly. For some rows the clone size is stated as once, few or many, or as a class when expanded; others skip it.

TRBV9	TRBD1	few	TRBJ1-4	CASSPRDSPVEKLFF	TGTGCCAGCAGCCCCCGGGACAGCCCTGTTGAAAAACTGTTTTTT
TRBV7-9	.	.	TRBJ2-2	CASSSPGTTGELFF	TGTGCCAGCAGCTCGCCGGGAACTACCGGGGAGCTGTTTTTT
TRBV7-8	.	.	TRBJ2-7	CASSLGPGIVYEQYF	TGTGCCAGCAGCTTAGGGCCAGGTATAGTCTACGAGCAGTACTTC
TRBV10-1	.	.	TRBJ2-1	CASARTSVSEQFF	TGCGCCAGCGCCCGGACAAGCGTGAGTGAGCAGTTCTTC
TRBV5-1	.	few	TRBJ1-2	CASSLVGDGYTF	TGCGCCAGCAGCTTGGTGGGGGATGGCTACACCTTC
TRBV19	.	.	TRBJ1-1	CASSIQNTEAFF	TGTGCCAGTAGTATCCAGAACACTGAAGCTTTCTTT
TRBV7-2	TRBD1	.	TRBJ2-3	CASRRGPLPEQAQYF	TGTGCCAGCAGAAGGGGGCCCCTTCCGGAGCAGGCGCAGTATTTT
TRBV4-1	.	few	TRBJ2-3	CASSQDLGSPSGDTQYF	TGCGCCAGCAGCCAAGATTTAGGCAGCCCTTCCGGAGATACGCAGTATTTT
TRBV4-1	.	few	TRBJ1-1	CASSLRPTGSTEAFF	TGCGCCAGCAGCCTCCGCCCTACAGGGAGCACTGAAGCTTTCTTT
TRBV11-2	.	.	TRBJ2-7	CASSSFPTSYEQYF	TGTGCCAGCAGCTCATTCCCGACTTCCTACGAGCAGTACTTC
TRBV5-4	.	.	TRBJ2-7	CASSLPGVGAYEQYF	TGTGCCAGCAGCTTGCCGGGGGTAGGGGCCTACGAGCAGTACTTC
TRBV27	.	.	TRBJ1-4	CASSESRRPTNEKLFF	TGTGCCAGCAGTGAATCACGACGGCCAACTAATGAAAAACTGTTTTTT
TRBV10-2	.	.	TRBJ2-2	CASVRETNTGELFF	TGCGCCAGCGTCCGGGAGACAAACACCGGGGAGCTGTTTTTT
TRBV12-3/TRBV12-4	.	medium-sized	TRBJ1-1	CASRSLSNTEAFF	TGTGCCAGCAGGAGTCTATCCAACACTGAAGCTTTCTTT
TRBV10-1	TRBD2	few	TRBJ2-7	CASSPSGRFNEQYF	TGCGCCAGCAGTCCTAGCGGGAGATTCAACGAGCAGTACTTC
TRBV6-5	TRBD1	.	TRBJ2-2	CASTNRDRGTGELFF	TGTGCCAGCACCAACCGGGACAGGGGAACCGGGGAGCTGTTTTTT
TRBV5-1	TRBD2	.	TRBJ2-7	CASSSTGLVTSYEQYF	TGCGCCAGCAGCTCTACGGGACTAGTGACGTCCTACGAGCAGTACTTC
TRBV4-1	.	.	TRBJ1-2	CASSQVLGANYGYTF	TGCGCCAGCAGCCAAGTACTGGGAGCTAACTATGGCTACACCTTC
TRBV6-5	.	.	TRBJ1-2	CASSRGTTPNYGYTF	TGTGCCAGCAGTAGGGGGACAACACCTAACTATGGCTACACCTTC
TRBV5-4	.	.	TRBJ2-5	CASSLDGVQETQYF	TGTGCCAGCAGCTTGGATGGTGTACAAGAGACCCAGTACTTC
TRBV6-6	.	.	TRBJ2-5	CASSYADQRQETQYF	TGTGCCAGCAGTTACGCCGATCAACGGCAAGAGACCCAGTACTTC
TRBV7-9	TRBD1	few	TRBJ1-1	CASSPRQGTVAEAFF	TGTGCCAGCAGCCCGAGACAGGGAACTGTGGCTGAAGCTTTCTTT
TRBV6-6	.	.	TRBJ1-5	CASVDRLKGNQPQHF	TGTGCCAGCGTCGACAGGCTCAAAGGCAATCAGCCCCAGCATTTT
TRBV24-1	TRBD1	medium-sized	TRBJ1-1	CATSDPTGGNTEAFF	TGTGCCACCAGTGATCCGACAGGGGGTAACACTGAAGCTTTCTTT
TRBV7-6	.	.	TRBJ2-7	CASRERAGSEQYF	TGTGCCAGCAGGGAAAGGGCTGGGTCAGAGCAGTACTTC
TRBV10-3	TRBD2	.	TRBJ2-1	CAISDPGLAGDNEQFF	TGTGCCATCAGTGACCCGGGACTAGCGGGGGACAATGAGCAGTTCTTC
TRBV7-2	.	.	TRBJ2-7	CASSLIPGEYEQYF	TGTGCCAGCAGCTTAATTCCGGGGGAATACGAGCAGTACTTC
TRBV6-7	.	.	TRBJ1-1	CASSYGGKNTEAFF	TGTGCCAGCAGTTACGGGGGGAAGAACACTGAAGCTTTCTTT
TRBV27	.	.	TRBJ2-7	CASSFGAVSYEQYF	TGTGCCAGCAGTTTCGGGGCGGTCTCCTACGAGCAGTACTTC
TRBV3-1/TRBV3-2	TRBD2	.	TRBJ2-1	CASSPWTSGSREQFF	TGTGCCAGCAGTCCCTGGACTAGCGGGAGCCGGGAGCAGTTCTTC
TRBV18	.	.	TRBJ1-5	CASSPLPGDQPQHF	TGTGCCAGCTCACCCTTACCGGGGGATCAGCCCCAGCATTTT
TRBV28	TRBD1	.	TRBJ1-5	CASSLVLGTGGLGNQPQHF	TGTGCCAGCAGTTTGGTTCTAGGGACAGGGGGTTTGGGCAATCAGCCCCAGCATTTT
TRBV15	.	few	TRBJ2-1	CATSRASGITSNEQFF	TGTGCCACCAGCAGAGCAAGTGGGATAACGTCCAATGAGCAGTTCTTC
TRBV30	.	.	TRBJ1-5	CAWSVRRESGWRDNQPQHF	TGTGCCTGGAGTGTACGCCGGGAATCAGGGTGGCGGGACAATCAGCCCCAGCATTTT
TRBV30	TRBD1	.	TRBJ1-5	CAWTGQPGGQPQHF	TGTGCCTGGACGGGACAGCCCGGGGGTCAGCCCCAGCATTTT
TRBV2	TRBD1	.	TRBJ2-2	CASSGQGETGELFF	TGTGCCAGCTCCGGACAGGGTGAAACCGGGGAGCTGTTTTTT
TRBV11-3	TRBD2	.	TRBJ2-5	CASSPGLVTETQYF	TGTGCCAGCAGCCCCGGACTAGTCACAGAGACCCAGTACTTC